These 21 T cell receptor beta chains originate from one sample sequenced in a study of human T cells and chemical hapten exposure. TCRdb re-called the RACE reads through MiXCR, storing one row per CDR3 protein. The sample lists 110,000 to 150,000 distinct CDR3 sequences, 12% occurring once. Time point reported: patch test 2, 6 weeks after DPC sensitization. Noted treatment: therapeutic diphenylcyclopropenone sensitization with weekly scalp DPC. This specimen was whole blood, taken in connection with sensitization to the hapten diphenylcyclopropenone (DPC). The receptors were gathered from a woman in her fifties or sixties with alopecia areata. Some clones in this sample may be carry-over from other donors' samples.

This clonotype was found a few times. CDR3 protein: CASSLWEGNTIYF. DNA for the CDR3: TGTGCCAGCAGCTTATGGGAAGGAAACACCATATATTTT. The chain is built from TRBV5-4 and TRBJ1-3; D gene unclear. Germline CDR1 is SGHNT and CDR2 is YYREEE (reference sequence). V lost 2 bases and J lost 4, with 7 bases in between. The CDR3 totals 13 residues. The full variable domain, in which reference TRBV5-4 and TRBJ1-3 provide the parts outside the CDR3, is ETGVTQSPTHLIKTRGQQVTLRCSSQSGHNTVSWYQQALGQGPQFIFQYYREEENGRGNFPPRFSGLQFPNYSSELNVNALELDDSALYLCASSLWEGNTIYFGEGSWLTVV.

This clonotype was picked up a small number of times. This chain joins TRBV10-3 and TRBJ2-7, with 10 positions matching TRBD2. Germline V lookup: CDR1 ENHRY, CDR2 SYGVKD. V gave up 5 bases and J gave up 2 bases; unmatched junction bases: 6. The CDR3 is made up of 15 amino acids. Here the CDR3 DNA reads TGTGCCATCAGTAACCCTAGCGGGAGTACCTACGAGCAGTACTTC. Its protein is CAISNPSGSTYEQYF.

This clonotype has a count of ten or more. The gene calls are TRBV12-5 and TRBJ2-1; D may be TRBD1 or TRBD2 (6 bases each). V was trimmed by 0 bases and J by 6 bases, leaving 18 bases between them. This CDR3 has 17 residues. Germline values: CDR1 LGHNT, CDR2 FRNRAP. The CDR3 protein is CASGLVLGGVSPNEQFF. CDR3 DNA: TGTGCTAGTGGTTTGGTACTGGGGGGCGTCTCCCCCAATGAGCAGTTCTTC.

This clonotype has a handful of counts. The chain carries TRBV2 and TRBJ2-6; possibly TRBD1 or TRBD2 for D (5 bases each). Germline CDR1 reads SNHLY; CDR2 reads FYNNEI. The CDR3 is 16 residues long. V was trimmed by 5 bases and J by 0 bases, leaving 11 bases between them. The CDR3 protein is CASSRDASSGANVLTF. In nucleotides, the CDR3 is TGTGCCAGCAGTAGGGACGCCAGCTCTGGGGCCAACGTCCTGACTTTC.

In DNA form, the CDR3 reads TGTGCCAGCAGTTTAAGGGGACCCAATCAGCCCCAGCATTTT. Translating gives CASSLRGPNQPQHF. The chain links TRBV27 to TRBJ1-5, with D possibly TRBD1 on 5 matching bases. The germline V gene has CDR1 MNHEY and CDR2 SMNVEV (reference sequence). The CDR3 contains 14 residues. Trimming took off 2 bases at V and 3 bases at J, with 8 bases between the two ends.

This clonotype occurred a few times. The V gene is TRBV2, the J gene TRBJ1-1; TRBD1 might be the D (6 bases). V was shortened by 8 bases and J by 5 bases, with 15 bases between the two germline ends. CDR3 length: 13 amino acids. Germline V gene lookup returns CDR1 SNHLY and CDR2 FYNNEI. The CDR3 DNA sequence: TGTGCCAGCGGGGGGCTATTGAGGACTGAAGCTTTCTTT. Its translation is CASGGLLRTEAFF.

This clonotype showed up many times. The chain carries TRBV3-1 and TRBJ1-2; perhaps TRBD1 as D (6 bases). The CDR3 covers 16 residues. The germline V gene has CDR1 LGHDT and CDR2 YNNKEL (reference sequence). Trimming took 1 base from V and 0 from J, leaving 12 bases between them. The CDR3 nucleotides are TGTGCCAGCAGCCAAGTGAGAGGGGGTACTAACTATGGCTACACCTTC. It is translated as CASSQVRGGTNYGYTF.

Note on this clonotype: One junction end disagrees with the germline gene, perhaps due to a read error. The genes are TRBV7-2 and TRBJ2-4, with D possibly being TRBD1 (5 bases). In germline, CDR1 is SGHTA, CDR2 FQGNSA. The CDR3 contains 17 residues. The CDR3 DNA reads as TGTGCCAGCAGCTTAACAGGAGCCGCTACTACTCAAAACATTCAGTGCTTC. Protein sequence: CASSLTGAATTQNIQCF. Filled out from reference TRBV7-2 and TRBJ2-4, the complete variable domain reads GAGVSQSPSNKVTEKGKDVELRCDPISGHTALYWYRQSLGQGLEFLIYFQGNSAPDKSGLPSDRFSAERTGGSVSTLTIQRTQQEDSAVYLCASSLTGAATTQNIQCFGAGTRLSVL.

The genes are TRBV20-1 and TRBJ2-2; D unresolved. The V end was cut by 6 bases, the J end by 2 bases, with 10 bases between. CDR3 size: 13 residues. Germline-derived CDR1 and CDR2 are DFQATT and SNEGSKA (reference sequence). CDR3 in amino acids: CSAGTVNTGELFF. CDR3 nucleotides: TGCAGTGCCGGTACAGTAAACACCGGGGAGCTGTTTTTT.

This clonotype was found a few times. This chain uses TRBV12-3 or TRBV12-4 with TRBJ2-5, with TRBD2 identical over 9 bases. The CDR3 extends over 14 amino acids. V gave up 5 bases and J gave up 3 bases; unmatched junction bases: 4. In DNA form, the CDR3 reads TGTGCCAGCAGTCCATGGACTAGCGAAGAGACCCAGTACTTC. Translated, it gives CASSPWTSEETQYF.

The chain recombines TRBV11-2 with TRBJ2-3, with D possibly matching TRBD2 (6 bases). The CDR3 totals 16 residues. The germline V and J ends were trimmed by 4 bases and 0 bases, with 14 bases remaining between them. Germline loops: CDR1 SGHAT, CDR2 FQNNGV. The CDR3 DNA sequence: TGTGCCAGCAGCTATCGACTAGATATGAGCACAGATACGCAGTATTTT. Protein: CASSYRLDMSTDTQYF.

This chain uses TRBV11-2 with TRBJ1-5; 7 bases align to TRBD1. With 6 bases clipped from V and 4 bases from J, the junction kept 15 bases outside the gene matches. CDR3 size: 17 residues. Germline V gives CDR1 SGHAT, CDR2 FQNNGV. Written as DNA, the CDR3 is TGTGCCAGCAGAACTAGTCACCTTGGGACAGCTAATCAGCCCCAGCATTTT. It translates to CASRTSHLGTANQPQHF.

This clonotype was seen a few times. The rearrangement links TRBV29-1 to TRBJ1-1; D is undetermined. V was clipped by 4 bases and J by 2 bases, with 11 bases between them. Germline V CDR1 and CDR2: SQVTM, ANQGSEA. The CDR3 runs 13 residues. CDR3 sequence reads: CSVGVSRNTEAFF. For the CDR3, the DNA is TGCAGCGTTGGGGTCAGCCGAAACACTGAAGCTTTCTTT.

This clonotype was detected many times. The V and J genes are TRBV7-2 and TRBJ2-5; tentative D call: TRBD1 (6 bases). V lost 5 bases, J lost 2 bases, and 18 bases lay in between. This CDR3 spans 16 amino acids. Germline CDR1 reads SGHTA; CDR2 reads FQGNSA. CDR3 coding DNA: TGTGCCAGCAGCCCGCTGAGCAGGGGCGCTCAAGAGACCCAGTACTTC. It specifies CASSPLSRGAQETQYF.

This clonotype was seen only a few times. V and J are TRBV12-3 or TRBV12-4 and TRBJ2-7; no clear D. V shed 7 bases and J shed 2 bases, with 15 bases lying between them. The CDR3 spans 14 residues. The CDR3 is CASTLSGAAYEQYF. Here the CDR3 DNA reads TGTGCCAGCACCCTGTCGGGCGCCGCCTACGAGCAGTACTTC.

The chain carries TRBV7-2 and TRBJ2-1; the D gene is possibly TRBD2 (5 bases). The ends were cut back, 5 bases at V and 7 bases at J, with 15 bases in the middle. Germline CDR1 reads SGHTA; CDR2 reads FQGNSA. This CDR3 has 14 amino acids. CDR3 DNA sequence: TGTGCCAGCAGCCCCCCGAGAGGCGGGAATGAGCAGTTCTTC. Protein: CASSPPRGGNEQFF.

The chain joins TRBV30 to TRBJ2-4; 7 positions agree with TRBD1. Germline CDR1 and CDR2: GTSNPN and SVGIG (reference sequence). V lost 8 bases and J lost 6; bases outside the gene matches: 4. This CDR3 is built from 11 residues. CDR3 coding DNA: TGTGCCGGAAACAGGGGAAACATTCAGTACTTC. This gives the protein CAGNRGNIQYF.

The CDR3 DNA sequence: TGTGCCAGCAGCCTGGAGAGGGGGAGGAACACTGAAGCTTTCTTT. This gives the protein CASSLERGRNTEAFF. The chain carries TRBV27 and TRBJ1-1, with a possible D match to TRBD1 (6 bases). The V gene lost 6 bases and the J gene lost 1 base, with 15 bases spanning the gap. This CDR3 comprises 15 residues. Germline V gives CDR1 MNHEY, CDR2 SMNVEV (reference sequence).

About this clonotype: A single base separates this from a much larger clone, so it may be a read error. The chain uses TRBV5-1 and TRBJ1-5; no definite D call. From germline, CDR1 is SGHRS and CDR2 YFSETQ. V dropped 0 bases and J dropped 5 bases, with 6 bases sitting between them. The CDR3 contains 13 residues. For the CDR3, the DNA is TGCGCCAGCAGCTTGGCCCAGGATCAGCCCCAGCATTTT. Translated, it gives CASSLAQDQPQHF.

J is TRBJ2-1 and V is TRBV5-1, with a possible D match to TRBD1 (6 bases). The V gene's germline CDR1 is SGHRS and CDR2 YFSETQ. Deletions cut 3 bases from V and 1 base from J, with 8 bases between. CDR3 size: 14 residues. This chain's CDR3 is CASSSQGSYNEQFF. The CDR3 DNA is TGCGCCAGCAGCTCTCAGGGGTCCTACAATGAGCAGTTCTTC. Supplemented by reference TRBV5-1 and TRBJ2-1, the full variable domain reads KAGVTQTPRYLIKTRGQQVTLSCSPISGHRSVSWYQQTPGQGLQFLFEYFSETQRNKGNFPGRFSGRQFSNSRSEMNVSTLELGDSALYLCASSSQGSYNEQFFGPGTRLTVL.

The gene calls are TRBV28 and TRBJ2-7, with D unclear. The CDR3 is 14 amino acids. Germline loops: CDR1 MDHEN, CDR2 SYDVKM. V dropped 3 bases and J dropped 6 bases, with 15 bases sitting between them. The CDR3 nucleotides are TGTGCCAGCAGTTTTACCGGTCCAAATAGCGAGCAGTACTTC. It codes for CASSFTGPNSEQYF.